This T cell receptor (beta chain) is drawn from a study of shared clonotypes between healthy human individuals. Sequencing used immunoSEQ multiplex PCR; TCRdb keeps in-frame clones, though not all of them. The repertoire has 2.3 million or so clones, approximately 95% of them found once; the top ten carry 0.39%. The V end lost 2 bases, the J end lost 0 bases, and 11 bases lay between the germline ends. Germline V gives CDR1 MNHNS, CDR2 SASEGT. This CDR3 spans 15 amino acids. This clone showed up just once. Sequenced material: naive CD4+ T cells from PBMCs. Subset given: CD45RA+ positively selected. The rearrangement joins TRBV6-1 to TRBJ2-7, with a weak D call TRBD1 (6 bases). The sequence was collected from a man aged 18 to 30 in good health. Some clones in this sample may be carry-over from other donors' samples. The CDR3 sequence: CASSELAGVSYEQYF. The CDR3 nucleotides read TGTGCCAGCAGTGAACTCGCAGGGGTCTCCTACGAGCAGTACTTC.